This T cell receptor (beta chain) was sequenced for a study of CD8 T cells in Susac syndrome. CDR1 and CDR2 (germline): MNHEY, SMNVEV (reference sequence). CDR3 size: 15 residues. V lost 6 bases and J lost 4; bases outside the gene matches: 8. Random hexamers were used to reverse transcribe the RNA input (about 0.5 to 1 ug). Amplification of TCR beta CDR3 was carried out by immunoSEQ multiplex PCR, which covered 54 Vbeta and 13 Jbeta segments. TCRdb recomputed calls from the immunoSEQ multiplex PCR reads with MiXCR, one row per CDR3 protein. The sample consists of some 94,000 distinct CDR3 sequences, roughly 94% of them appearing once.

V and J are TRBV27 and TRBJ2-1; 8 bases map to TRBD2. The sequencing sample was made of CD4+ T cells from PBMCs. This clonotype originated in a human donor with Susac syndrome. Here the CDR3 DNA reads TGTGCCAGCAGCTTACAACTAGCGGCTTACAATGAGCAGTTCTTC. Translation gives CASSLQLAAYNEQFF.